This T cell receptor (beta chain) derives from a study of T-cell memory formation after mild COVID-19. This clonotype was seen many times. TCRdb reprocessed the 5' RACE reads with MiXCR, giving one entry per CDR3 protein. The table shows 200,000 to 300,000 distinct CDR3 sequences, with approximately 15% occurring only once. This TCR came from an adult woman who had mild COVID-19 (a few samples of this study predate the infection). Cell type and time point are not known. The sequencing sample was made of PBMCs or a T cell subset sorted from them (not recorded which).

Written as DNA, the CDR3 is TGTGCCAGCAGCTTAAGCCCTCCCGGGTTTGGCTATGGCTACACCTTC. This gives the protein CASSLSPPGFGYGYTF. The chain recombines TRBV7-2 with TRBJ1-2; D ambiguous. The germline V gene encodes CDR1 SGHTA and CDR2 FQGNSA. This CDR3 region has 16 residues. V was clipped by 2 bases and J by 4 bases, with 17 bases between them.